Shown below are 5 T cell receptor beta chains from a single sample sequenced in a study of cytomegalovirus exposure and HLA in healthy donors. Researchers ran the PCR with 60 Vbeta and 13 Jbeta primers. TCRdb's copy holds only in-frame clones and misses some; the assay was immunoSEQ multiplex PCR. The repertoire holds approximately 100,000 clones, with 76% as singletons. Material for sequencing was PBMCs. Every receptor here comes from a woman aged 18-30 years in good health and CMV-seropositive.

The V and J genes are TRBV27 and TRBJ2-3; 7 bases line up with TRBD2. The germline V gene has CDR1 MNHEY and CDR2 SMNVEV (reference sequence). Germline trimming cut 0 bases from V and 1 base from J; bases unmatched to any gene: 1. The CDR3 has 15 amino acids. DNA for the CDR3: TGTGCCAGCAGTTTATCTACTAGCGGCACAGATACGCAGTATTTT. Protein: CASSLSTSGTDTQYF.

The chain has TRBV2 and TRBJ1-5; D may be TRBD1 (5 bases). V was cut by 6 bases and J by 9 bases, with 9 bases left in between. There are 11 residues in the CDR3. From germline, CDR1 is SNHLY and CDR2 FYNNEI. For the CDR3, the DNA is TGTGCCAGCAGGGGGCTTGGGCCCCAGCATTTT. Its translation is CASRGLGPQHF.

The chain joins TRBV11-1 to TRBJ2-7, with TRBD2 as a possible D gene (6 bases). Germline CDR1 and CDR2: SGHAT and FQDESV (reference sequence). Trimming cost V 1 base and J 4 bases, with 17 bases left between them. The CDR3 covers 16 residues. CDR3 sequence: CASSLGGTPNFYEQYF. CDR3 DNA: TGTGCCAGCAGCTTAGGCGGGACTCCAAATTTTTACGAGCAGTACTTC.

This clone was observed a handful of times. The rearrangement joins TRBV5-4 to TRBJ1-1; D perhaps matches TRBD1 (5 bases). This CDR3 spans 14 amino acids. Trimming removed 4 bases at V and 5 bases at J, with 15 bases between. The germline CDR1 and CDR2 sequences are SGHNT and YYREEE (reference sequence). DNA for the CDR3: TGTGCCAGCAGCGCGATGGGGGGAAAAACTGAAGCTTTCTTT. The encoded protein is CASSAMGGKTEAFF.

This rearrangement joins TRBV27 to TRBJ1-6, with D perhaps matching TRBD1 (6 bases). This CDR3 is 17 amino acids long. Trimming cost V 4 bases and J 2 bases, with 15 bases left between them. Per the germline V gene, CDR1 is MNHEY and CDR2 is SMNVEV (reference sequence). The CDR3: CASSSISGTPYNSPLHF. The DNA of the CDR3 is TGTGCCAGCAGTTCAATATCCGGGACACCCTATAATTCACCCCTCCACTTT.